These 23 T cell receptor beta chains were all obtained from the same sample, sequenced in a study of control samples from healthy donors and cancer patients (TCRdb year 2020). Preparation of the library involved the immunoSEQ multiplex PCR assay. What TCRdb holds here is the immuneACCESS table cut down to in-frame rearrangements. Part of the clones is not present; checked against another copy, under half of the missing clones reflect an unresolved V gene, and the others are unexplained. The sample table shows about 190,000 clones, and 91% are seen once. The ten largest clones capture 1.5% to 2% of the sample. The sample taken for sequencing was blood. The source is a man aged 25 to 40 in good health.

The chain joins TRBV4-1 to TRBJ2-3; TRBD2 agrees at 7 bases. The CDR3 is 16 amino acids. Germline CDR1 and CDR2: MGHRA and YSYEKL. The J segment lost 1 base and the V segment lost 7 bases, leaving 11 bases of the junction unmatched. The CDR3 nucleotides read TGCGCCAGCAACAAAGGAGCGGGGTCGCGCACAGATACGCAGTATTTT. This encodes CASNKGAGSRTDTQYF.

This chain links TRBV9 with TRBJ2-7; the match to TRBD2 covers 13 bases. V trimming: 3 bases; J trimming: 2 bases; junction bases outside the gene matches: 2. Looked up from germline, CDR1 is SGDLS and CDR2 is YYNGEE. There are 15 residues in the CDR3. DNA for the CDR3: TGTGCCAGCAGCGCCACTAGCGGGGGGGCCTACGAGCAGTACTTC. Its translation: CASSATSGGAYEQYF.

The rearrangement links TRBV20-1 to TRBJ1-2, with D perhaps matching TRBD1 (5 bases). The V and J ends lost 3 bases and 7 bases respectively, with 30 bases between them. CDR1 is DFQATT, CDR2 SNEGSKA, per germline (reference sequence). The CDR3 is 18 amino acids. CDR3 in amino acids: CSASTPPGRLPILSGYTF. CDR3 nucleotide sequence: TGCAGTGCTAGTACTCCCCCGGGACGGCTCCCGATCCTGAGTGGCTACACCTTC.

The chain joins TRBV6-6 to TRBJ1-1; D not resolved. CDR1 and CDR2 (germline): MNHNY, SVGAGI (reference sequence). CDR3 size: 13 residues. Trimming took off 8 bases at V and 1 base at J, with 11 bases between the two ends. This CDR3 reads CASREGANTEAFF. DNA of the CDR3: TGTGCCAGCCGGGAGGGAGCGAACACTGAAGCTTTCTTT.

The chain recombines TRBV7-9 with TRBJ1-1, with D possibly matching TRBD1 (5 bases). Between the trimmed V and J ends, which lost 2 bases and 1 base, there was a span of 11 bases. The CDR3 sequence is 15 residues long. The germline V gene has CDR1 SEHNR and CDR2 FQNEAQ (reference sequence). CDR3 sequence: CASSLSKQENTEAFF. In DNA form, the CDR3 reads TGTGCCAGCAGCTTATCGAAACAGGAGAACACTGAAGCTTTCTTT.

The chain combines TRBV3-1 (or the pseudogene TRBV3-2) with TRBJ1-2; 7 bases align to TRBD1. This CDR3 contains 16 residues. Germline CDR1 and CDR2: LGHDT and YNNKEL (reference sequence). V shed 4 bases, J shed 5 bases, and the junction held 13 bases outside the gene matches. CDR3 loop: CASSPEDRTTTYGYTF. The DNA of the CDR3 is TGTGCCAGCAGCCCCGAGGACAGGACCACCACATATGGCTACACCTTC.

The V call is TRBV9, the J call TRBJ2-3; TRBD2 matches at 10 bases. The CDR3 is 17 amino acids. V dropped 0 bases and J dropped 5; count of bases not matched to a gene: 9. Germline-derived CDR1 and CDR2 are SGDLS and YYNGEE. CDR3 DNA: TGTGCCAGCAGCGTAGGTCTACTAGCGGGGTTGGTAGATACGCAGTATTTT. Translation gives CASSVGLLAGLVDTQYF.

The V gene is TRBV2, the J gene TRBJ2-1, with TRBD1 matching 8 bases. The J segment lost 4 bases and the V segment lost 1 base, leaving 6 bases of the junction unmatched. CDR1 and CDR2 (germline): SNHLY, FYNNEI. The CDR3 length is 16 residues. CDR3 sequence: CASSEGPRGLYNEQFF. CDR3 nucleotide sequence: TGTGCCAGCAGTGAAGGTCCCAGGGGGCTGTACAATGAGCAGTTCTTC.

J is TRBJ2-7 and V is TRBV6-6; 13 nucleotides line up with TRBD2. The trim removed 6 bases at V and 3 bases at J, leaving 2 bases unmatched. CDR3 length: 14 residues. Looked up from germline, CDR1 is MNHNY and CDR2 is SVGAGI (reference sequence). The CDR3 DNA follows: TGTGCCAGCAGCGGACTAGCGGGGGTCTACGAGCAGTACTTC. It specifies CASSGLAGVYEQYF.

The J gene is TRBJ1-1, the V gene TRBV18; D is possibly TRBD1 (6 bases). The V gene lost 5 bases and the J gene lost 4 bases, with 17 bases spanning the gap. This CDR3 region has 15 residues. The germline gives CDR1 KGHSH, CDR2 LQKENI. The CDR3 DNA follows: TGTGCCAGCTCATCACAGGGTCTGGAGGGCACTGAAGCTTTCTTT. Amino acid sequence: CASSSQGLEGTEAFF.

This clone was counted a single time. The CDR3 protein is CASSLQGATNEKLFF. CDR3 DNA sequence: TGCGCCAGCAGCTTGCAGGGAGCAACTAATGAAAAACTGTTTTTT. The chain joins TRBV5-1 to TRBJ1-4, with D possibly matching TRBD1 (5 bases). Germline CDR1 is SGHRS and CDR2 is YFSETQ. Trimming removed 1 base at V and 0 bases at J, with 7 bases between. The CDR3 extends over 15 amino acids. Based on the CDR3 plus reference TRBV5-1 and TRBJ1-4, the full variable domain is KAGVTQTPRYLIKTRGQQVTLSCSPISGHRSVSWYQQTPGQGLQFLFEYFSETQRNKGNFPGRFSGRQFSNSRSEMNVSTLELGDSALYLCASSLQGATNEKLFFGSGTQLSVL.

The V and J genes are TRBV27 and TRBJ1-2, with D perhaps matching TRBD1 (6 bases). CDR1 is MNHEY, CDR2 SMNVEV, per germline (reference sequence). The germline V and J ends were trimmed by 5 bases and 8 bases, with 18 bases remaining between them. The CDR3 loop spans 14 amino acids. The CDR3 region is CASSPRPDRLGYTF. The CDR3 region has the DNA TGTGCCAGCAGTCCAAGGCCGGACAGACTAGGCTACACCTTC.

The chain carries TRBV5-4 and TRBJ2-7, with 8 nucleotides matching TRBD1. CDR3 size: 14 residues. Trimming cost V 1 base and J 2 bases; bases outside gene matches: 2. Germline V gene lookup returns CDR1 SGHNT and CDR2 YYREEE (reference sequence). The CDR3 sequence is CASSLRDRTYEQYF. CDR3 nucleotides: TGTGCCAGCAGCTTGAGGGACAGGACCTACGAGCAGTACTTC.

This sequence joins TRBV7-9 and TRBJ1-4, with D tentatively TRBD1 (5 bases). Trimming took off 4 bases at V and 5 bases at J, with 11 bases between the two ends. The CDR3 length is 14 residues. The germline gives CDR1 SEHNR, CDR2 FQNEAQ (reference sequence). In nucleotides, the CDR3 is TGTGCCAGCAGCTCTCGGGGCCCGAATGAAAAACTGTTTTTT. Translated: CASSSRGPNEKLFF.

The V call is TRBV2, the J call TRBJ2-1, with 8 bases identical to TRBD2. Germline values: CDR1 SNHLY, CDR2 FYNNEI. Trimming cost V 3 bases and J 6 bases; bases outside gene matches: 7. This CDR3 region has 15 residues. CDR3 bases: TGTGCCAGCAGTGACGGGAGCGGGGGTCTCAATGAGCAGTTCTTC. Its protein product is CASSDGSGGLNEQFF.

This chain uses TRBV10-3 with TRBJ2-3; no reliable D call. The CDR3 loop spans 11 amino acids. The V and J ends lost 0 bases and 8 bases respectively, with 3 bases between them. Germline V gives CDR1 ENHRY, CDR2 SYGVKD. The CDR3 here is CAISESATQYF. CDR3 in DNA: TGTGCCATCAGTGAGTCGGCTACGCAGTATTTT.

This clone appeared a single time. The V call is TRBV7-2, the J call TRBJ1-3; 7 nucleotides agree with TRBD1. The CDR3 covers 14 residues. Trimming removed 0 bases from V and 4 bases from J; junction bases left unmatched: 0. Germline-derived CDR1 and CDR2 are SGHTA and FQGNSA. CDR3 coding DNA: TGTGCCAGCAGCTTAGCAGGGGGCGGAAACACCATATATTTT. This sequence encodes CASSLAGGGNTIYF.

The table lists this clone with a count of one. This chain links TRBV12-1 with TRBJ2-7; the table gives TRBD2 as D, unverified against the DNA. TRBV12-1 is a pseudogene locus. The CDR3 extends over 13 amino acids. CDR3 in amino acids: CATERGRTSEQYF. The CDR3 coding sequence is TGTGCCACCGAGCGGGGGCGCACCTCCGAGCAGTACTTC.

J is TRBJ1-6 and V is TRBV19; D unclear. CDR3 length: 16 residues. V lost 1 base, J lost 0 bases, and 7 bases lay in between. The V gene's germline CDR1 is LNHDA and CDR2 SQIVND (reference sequence). Written as DNA, the CDR3 is TGTGCCAGTAGTATAGGCGGTAGCTCCTATAATTCACCCCTCCACTTT. It codes for CASSIGGSSYNSPLHF.

The chain employs TRBV27 and TRBJ2-1; 9 bases align to TRBD2. Trimming took 5 bases from V and 6 from J; bases not matched to a gene: 2. Germline V lookup: CDR1 MNHEY, CDR2 SMNVEV (reference sequence). The CDR3 is made up of 13 amino acids. The CDR3 here is CASSPGLANEQFF. CDR3 DNA sequence: TGTGCCAGCAGTCCGGGACTAGCCAATGAGCAGTTCTTC.

The gene calls are TRBV19 and TRBJ2-1; D may be TRBD1 (6 bases). Germline V gene sequence: CDR1 LNHDA, CDR2 SQIVND (reference sequence). This CDR3 spans 14 amino acids. Trimming took 6 bases from V and 5 from J, leaving 14 bases between them. CDR3 loop: CASRKLRQDNEQFF. In DNA, the CDR3 is TGTGCCAGTAGAAAATTAAGACAGGACAATGAGCAGTTCTTC.

A single count supports this clone. The chain links TRBV5-6 to TRBJ1-1; TRBD1 matches at 9 bases. The V and J ends lost 0 bases and 3 bases, in that order; junction bases with no gene match: 3. Germline values: CDR1 SGHDT, CDR2 YYEEEE. This CDR3 is 15 amino acids long. In nucleotides, the CDR3 is TGTGCCAGCAGCTTGGTGACAGGGGGGGACACTGAAGCTTTCTTT. Encoded protein: CASSLVTGGDTEAFF.

The rearrangement links TRBV13 to TRBJ2-7; TRBD2 matches at 10 bases. V trimming: 5 bases; J trimming: 4 bases; junction bases outside the gene matches: 14. The germline V gene encodes CDR1 PRHDT and CDR2 FYEKMQ (reference sequence). This CDR3 contains 17 residues. As DNA, the CDR3 is TGTGCCAGCAGCCCCGGCTTACTAGCGGGACTTAAATACGAGCAGTACTTC. Protein product: CASSPGLLAGLKYEQYF.